This TCR beta chain was sequenced in a study of CD8 T cells in Susac syndrome. General study results and limits: The study recognized that its TCR sequencing and HLA analysis covered a relatively small number of individuals.

The RNA input was roughly 0.45 to 1 ug, and it was reverse transcribed with random hexamers. TCRdb re-called the immunoSEQ multiplex PCR reads through MiXCR, storing one row per CDR3 protein. This table holds around 280,000 distinct CDR3 sequences, around 84% found once. A note on this clonotype: What it binds is unknown.

The sequence derives from a human donor with multiple sclerosis. Sample: CD8+ T cells from PBMCs.

CDR3: CSARVEENSNQPQHF. The CDR3 DNA is TGCAGTGCTAGAGTTGAGGAGAATAGCAATCAGCCCCAGCATTTT. The rearrangement joins TRBV20-1 to TRBJ1-5; no clear D. There are 15 residues in the CDR3. V dropped 1 base and J dropped 0 bases, with 10 bases sitting between them. CDR1 is DFQATT and CDR2 is SNEGSKA in the germline V gene (reference sequence).